Each of the 27 T cell receptor beta chains below was sequenced from the same sample in a study of cytomegalovirus exposure and HLA in healthy donors. PCR used 60 Vbeta primers and 13 Jbeta primers. Libraries were prepared by immunoSEQ multiplex PCR; TCRdb keeps only in-frame clonotypes and omits some of them. Of about 140,000 clones in the sample, roughly 8.8% were seen once. Material: PBMCs. These receptors all come from a woman between 40 and 55 years old in good health and CMV-seropositive.

J is TRBJ2-2 and V is TRBV6-6; TRBD1 is a possible D gene (5 bases). V lost 0 bases, J lost 2 bases, and 10 bases lay in between. CDR3 length: 16 residues. CDR1 is MNHNY, CDR2 SVGAGI, per germline (reference sequence). The CDR3 bases are TGTGCCAGCAGTTACTCTGGCAGGGTAAACACCGGGGAGCTGTTTTTT. Translated: CASSYSGRVNTGELFF.

This clone was seen a few times. V usage is TRBV2 and J usage is TRBJ2-7; possibly TRBD1 for D (6 bases). V lost 6 bases, J lost 6 bases, and 15 bases lay in between. The CDR3 runs to 13 residues. Germline V gene data show CDR1 as SNHLY and CDR2 as FYNNEI. This chain's CDR3 is CASRGNRDFEQYF. For the CDR3, the DNA is TGTGCCAGCAGGGGGAACAGGGATTTCGAGCAGTACTTC.

CDR3 in amino acids: CASLAGGYNEQFF. The CDR3 nucleotides read TGTGCCAGTCTAGCGGGGGGGTACAATGAGCAGTTCTTC. The V gene is TRBV2, the J gene TRBJ2-1; the match to TRBD2 covers 12 bases. The CDR3 sequence is 13 residues long. Per the germline V gene, CDR1 is SNHLY and CDR2 is FYNNEI. Unmatched junction bases numbered 1, after V lost 9 bases and J lost 4 bases.

This clone was counted a few times. The chain carries TRBV4-1 and TRBJ2-2; 7 bases agree with TRBD1. From germline, CDR1 is MGHRA and CDR2 YSYEKL. CDR3 length: 16 residues. With V trimmed by 4 bases and J by 0 bases, 5 bases remained unmatched. CDR3 DNA: TGCGCCAGCAGCCCCCTAGGGGGCGCGAACACCGGGGAGCTGTTTTTT. Translation gives CASSPLGGANTGELFF.

This clone has more than one count but fewer than ten. The rearrangement joins TRBV6-5 to TRBJ2-1; D might be TRBD2 (7 bases). Between the trimmed V and J ends, which lost 9 bases and 7 bases, there was a span of 19 bases. This CDR3 is built from 14 residues. Germline V gene data show CDR1 as MNHEY and CDR2 as SVGAGI. This chain's CDR3 is CASGRRGGRNEQFF. CDR3 nucleotides: TGTGCCAGTGGAAGGAGGGGGGGCCGTAATGAGCAGTTCTTC.

The table lists this clone with a few counts. CDR3 region: CASSGTGYYEQYF. For the CDR3, the DNA is TGTGCCAGCAGTGGAACAGGGTACTACGAGCAGTACTTC. The chain employs TRBV6-1 and TRBJ2-7; D might be TRBD1 (6 bases). The CDR3 is made up of 13 amino acids. V lost 4 bases and J lost 3, with 10 bases in between. Germline V gene sequence: CDR1 MNHNS, CDR2 SASEGT.

This clone was found a few times. The chain employs TRBV6-5 and TRBJ1-3; no clear D. The V end lost 1 base, the J end lost 2 bases, and 9 bases lay between the germline ends. Germline loops: CDR1 MNHEY, CDR2 SVGAGI. There are 15 residues in the CDR3. CDR3 bases: TGTGCCAGCAGTTACTTAGGAGTCACTGGAAACACCATATATTTT. This gives the protein CASSYLGVTGNTIYF.

This clone was seen a handful of times. This chain links TRBV12-2 with TRBJ1-2. TRBV12-2 is noted as a pseudogene. The CDR3 spans 16 residues. The CDR3, as DNA: TGTGCAAGTCGCTTAGCGGGGAGGGGCCGACCCTATGGCTACACCTTC. Its protein product is CASRLAGRGRPYGYTF.

V and J are TRBV12-1 and TRBJ2-7; no check of the table's D call, TRBD2, against the DNA was made. TRBV12-1 has pseudogene status. CDR3 length equals 16 residues. CDR3 bases: TGTGCCAGCAGCTTGTCGGCGGGGGGCTCTACCTACGAGCAGTACTTC. Residues: CASSLSAGGSTYEQYF.

The table lists this clone with a few counts. The final CDR3 position lacks the conserved phenylalanine or tryptophan, pointing to a likely read error. V and J are TRBV14 and TRBJ1-2; the D is unclear. Trimming removed 5 bases at V and 8 bases at J, with 12 bases between. Germline assignment: CDR1 SGHDN and CDR2 FVKESK. This CDR3 spans 12 amino acids. Here the CDR3 DNA reads TGTGCCAGCAGCGCGAGTTCGTGGGGCTACACCGTC. As protein: CASSASSWGYTV.

This clone was detected a few times. This rearrangement joins TRBV5-3 to TRBJ1-4; a possible D gene is TRBD1 (6 bases). TRBV5-3 is an ORF, and what it does is uncertain. The CDR3 length is 17 residues. Trimming stripped 0 bases from V and 7 bases from J, with 19 bases between. The CDR3 coding sequence is TGTGCCAGAAGCTTGGATCGGGAGGGGGGAGGTTGTGAAAAACTGTTTTTT. Its translation is CARSLDREGGGCEKLFF.

The chain links TRBV7-2 to TRBJ2-5; D might be TRBD2 (7 bases). The germline gives CDR1 SGHTA, CDR2 FQGNSA. The CDR3 has 13 amino acids. Between the trimmed V and J ends, which lost 5 bases and 5 bases, there was a span of 12 bases. The chain's CDR3 is CASSRGAWETQYF. For the CDR3, the DNA is TGTGCCAGCAGCCGGGGGGCTTGGGAGACCCAGTACTTC.

This clone was observed a handful of times. J is TRBJ2-7 and V is TRBV5-1; 10 bases match TRBD1. Germline-derived CDR1 and CDR2 are SGHRS and YFSETQ. The J segment lost 2 bases and the V segment lost 4 bases, leaving 6 bases of the junction unmatched. This CDR3 is 15 amino acids long. The DNA for the CDR3 is TGCGCCAGCAGCCCCCGGACAGGGGGAACCTACGAGCAGTACTTC. Protein: CASSPRTGGTYEQYF.

There are a few counts of this clone. V gene TRBV5-1 combines with J gene TRBJ1-4, with TRBD1 as a possible D gene (5 bases). V gave up 1 base and J gave up 7 bases, with 11 bases separating them. The CDR3 totals 14 residues. Germline V gene lookup returns CDR1 SGHRS and CDR2 YFSETQ. In DNA form, the CDR3 reads TGCGCCAGCAGCTTGTTAACAGGATCTGAAAAACTGTTTTTT. The encoded protein is CASSLLTGSEKLFF.

The chain employs TRBV27 and TRBJ2-7; TRBD1 matches at 9 bases. Losses at the gene ends were 5 bases for V and 5 bases for J; bases not matched to a gene: 7. CDR1 is MNHEY and CDR2 is SMNVEV in the germline V gene (reference sequence). The CDR3 covers 14 residues. In nucleotides, the CDR3 is TGTGCCAGCAGTGCCGGGACAGGGTATCACGAGCAGTACTTC. It yields the protein CASSAGTGYHEQYF.

This clone appeared a few times. The chain is built from TRBV7-2 and TRBJ2-2; D might be TRBD2 (6 bases). Per germline, CDR1 SGHTA and CDR2 FQGNSA. Trimming removed 6 bases at V and 8 bases at J, with 16 bases between. This CDR3 has 14 residues. CDR3 amino acids: CASSLGGEFGELFF. CDR3 DNA sequence: TGTGCCAGCAGTCTAGGAGGGGAATTTGGGGAGCTGTTTTTT.

CDR3 sequence reads: CASSLLHGGGTYNEQFF. CDR3 bases: TGTGCCAGCAGCTTGCTTCACGGGGGGGGCACCTACAATGAGCAGTTCTTC. The chain is built from TRBV5-6 and TRBJ2-1; TRBD2 matches 8 bases. V lost 1 base and J lost 2; bases outside the gene matches: 8. The V gene's germline CDR1 is SGHDT and CDR2 YYEEEE. This CDR3 is 17 amino acids long.

This clone has just a few counts. The rearrangement uses TRBV6-5 and TRBJ1-2; perhaps TRBD1 as D (6 bases). Per the germline V gene, CDR1 is MNHEY and CDR2 is SVGAGI. The CDR3 runs 13 residues. V was shortened by 9 bases and J by 5 bases, with 16 bases between the two germline ends. The CDR3 DNA reads as TGTGCCAGTCGTCGGGGGGGGACATATGGCTACACCTTC. Translation: CASRRGGTYGYTF.

V gene TRBV5-1 combines with J gene TRBJ1-1; a possible D gene is TRBD1 (6 bases). V was clipped by 3 bases and J by 6 bases, with 9 bases between them. CDR3 length: 12 residues. Germline V lookup: CDR1 SGHRS, CDR2 YFSETQ. CDR3: CASSSQGPEAFF. DNA for the CDR3: TGCGCCAGCAGCTCACAGGGACCTGAAGCTTTCTTT.

The table lists this clone with a few counts. CDR3 in DNA: TGTGCCAGCAGTGAGGGGACAAGCACCATCAATCAGCCCCAGCATTTT. It specifies CASSEGTSTINQPQHF. The chain is built from TRBV2 and TRBJ1-5, with D possibly being TRBD1 (6 bases). The CDR3 spans 16 residues. Germline V lookup: CDR1 SNHLY, CDR2 FYNNEI. V lost 3 bases, J lost 3 bases, and 15 bases lay in between. The whole variable domain, remainder taken from reference TRBV2 and TRBJ1-5, is EPEVTQTPSHQVTQMGQEVILRCVPISNHLYFYWYRQILGQKVEFLVSFYNNEISEKSEIFDDQFSVERPDGSNFTLKIRSTKLEDSAMYFCASSEGTSTINQPQHFGDGTRLSIL.

The chain uses TRBV27 and TRBJ2-3; the D gene is possibly TRBD1 (5 bases). The length of the CDR3 is 13 residues. In germline, CDR1 is MNHEY, CDR2 SMNVEV (reference sequence). Trimming removed 8 bases at V and 0 bases at J, with 9 bases between. CDR3 DNA sequence: TGTGCCAGCTGCCAGGGCAGCACAGATACGCAGTATTTT. This sequence encodes CASCQGSTDTQYF.

This chain joins TRBV7-3 and TRBJ1-2, with 9 bases aligning to TRBD1. Germline V gene lookup returns CDR1 SGHTA and CDR2 FQGTGA. V lost 4 bases and J lost 5; bases outside the gene matches: 8. This CDR3 is built from 15 residues. The CDR3 here is CASSWTGETAYGYTF. CDR3 nucleotides: TGTGCCAGCAGCTGGACAGGGGAAACCGCTTATGGCTACACCTTC.

In its sample, this clone was seen a few times. The CDR3 spells CASSPYRVNTEAFF. The CDR3 DNA reads TGTGCCAGCTCACCTTACAGGGTGAACACTGAAGCTTTCTTT. This chain links TRBV18 with TRBJ1-1, with D tentatively TRBD1 (6 bases). The V and J ends lost 3 bases and 0 bases respectively, with 8 bases between them. The germline V gene has CDR1 KGHSH and CDR2 LQKENI. The CDR3 sequence is 14 residues long. The variable domain in full, with the rest retrieved from reference TRBV18 and TRBJ1-1, is NAGVMQNPRHLVRRRGQEARLRCSPMKGHSHVYWYRQLPEEGLKFMVYLQKENIIDESGMPKERFSAEFPKEGPSILRIQQVVRGDSAAYFCASSPYRVNTEAFFGQGTRLTVV.

This chain uses TRBV27 with TRBJ2-3; 9 bases map to TRBD1. Germline-derived CDR1 and CDR2 are MNHEY and SMNVEV (reference sequence). J lost 2 bases, V lost 5 bases, and 17 bases had no gene match. The CDR3 is made up of 19 amino acids. The CDR3 region has the DNA TGTGCCAGCAGTCCACTAGGACTGGGACAGGGTAGAAACACAGATACGCAGTATTTT. Translating it yields CASSPLGLGQGRNTDTQYF.

The table lists this clone with a few counts. V is TRBV6-6 and J is TRBJ1-6; D unclear. The CDR3 loop spans 15 amino acids. V was clipped by 4 bases and J by 0 bases, with 7 bases between them. Germline assignment: CDR1 MNHNY and CDR2 SVGAGI (reference sequence). The CDR3: CASSLESSYNSPLHF. The CDR3 bases are TGTGCCAGCAGTTTAGAGAGCTCCTATAATTCACCCCTCCACTTT.

The CDR3: CASSPTVGPKETQYF. As DNA, the CDR3 is TGTGCCAGCAGCCCCACAGTTGGGCCCAAAGAGACCCAGTACTTC. This chain connects TRBV6-5 to TRBJ2-5; D is unclear. The CDR3 loop spans 15 amino acids. Trimming removed 6 bases at V and 3 bases at J, with 17 bases between. Germline lookup yields CDR1 MNHEY and CDR2 SVGAGI.

This clone was observed a handful of times. The chain uses TRBV6-5 and TRBJ2-2, with TRBD1 matching 7 bases. The V gene's germline CDR1 is MNHEY and CDR2 SVGAGI. The junction had 12 bases not matched to a gene; V was cut back by 4 bases and J by 7 bases. This CDR3 contains 16 residues. CDR3 sequence reads: CASSLRRPGGHGELFF. CDR3 DNA sequence: TGTGCCAGCAGTTTACGAAGGCCAGGGGGACACGGGGAGCTGTTTTTT.